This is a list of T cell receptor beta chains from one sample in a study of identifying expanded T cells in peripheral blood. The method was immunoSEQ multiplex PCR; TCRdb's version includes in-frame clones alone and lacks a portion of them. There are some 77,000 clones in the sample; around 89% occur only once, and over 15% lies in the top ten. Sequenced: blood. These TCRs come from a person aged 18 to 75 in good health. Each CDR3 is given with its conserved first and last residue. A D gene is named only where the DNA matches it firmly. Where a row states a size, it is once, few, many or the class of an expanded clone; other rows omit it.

TGTGCCAGCACTCCGAACCCTGGGTCACCCCTCCACTTT,CASTPNPGSPLHF,TRBV6-6,-,TRBJ1-6,-
TGTGCCAGCAGTCCTCTAGGCTCTGGGGCCAACGTCCTGACTTTC,CASSPLGSGANVLTF,TRBV27,-,TRBJ2-6,-
TGTGCCAGCAGCTTAGCGCTTGGCAACGTCCTGACTTTC,CASSLALGNVLTF,TRBV7-9,-,TRBJ2-6,-
TGTGCCAGCAGCTTTGTAGCGGGGGGGCAAGAGACCCAGTACTTC,CASSFVAGGQETQYF,TRBV7-2,TRBD2,TRBJ2-5,-
TGTGCCAGCAGCTTGACCCATGGACTTACTAGCACAGATACGCAGTATTTT,CASSLTHGLTSTDTQYF,TRBV5-4,-,TRBJ2-3,-
TGCGCCAGCAGCTTGCGTACAGACAGCTCGGGAATGGGCTACACCTTC,CASSLRTDSSGMGYTF,TRBV5-1,-,TRBJ1-2,-
TGTGCCAGCAGCTTGAGCCCAGACAGGGCTTTCTTT,CASSLSPDRAFF,TRBV7-2,-,TRBJ1-1,few
TGTGCCAGCAGTTACGGGGGGGCCACAGATACGCAGTATTTT,CASSYGGATDTQYF,TRBV6-4,TRBD2,TRBJ2-3,few
TGCGCCAGCAGCTTGGAGGGAGGCCCTACACTGTTTTTT,CASSLEGGPTLFF,TRBV5-1,-,TRBJ1-4,-
TGTGCCAGCAGCCACCAGGCCTACAATGAGCAGTTCTTC,CASSHQAYNEQFF,TRBV9,-,TRBJ2-1,-
TGCGCCAGCAGCCAAGATTGGGGGGGGGCCCCCTACGAGCAGTACTTC,CASSQDWGGAPYEQYF,TRBV4-1,-,TRBJ2-7,-
TGTGCCAGCGGGAATAGAGATTGGACAGGGGAAAACACTGAAGCTTTCTTT,CASGNRDWTGENTEAFF,TRBV28,TRBD1,TRBJ1-1,-